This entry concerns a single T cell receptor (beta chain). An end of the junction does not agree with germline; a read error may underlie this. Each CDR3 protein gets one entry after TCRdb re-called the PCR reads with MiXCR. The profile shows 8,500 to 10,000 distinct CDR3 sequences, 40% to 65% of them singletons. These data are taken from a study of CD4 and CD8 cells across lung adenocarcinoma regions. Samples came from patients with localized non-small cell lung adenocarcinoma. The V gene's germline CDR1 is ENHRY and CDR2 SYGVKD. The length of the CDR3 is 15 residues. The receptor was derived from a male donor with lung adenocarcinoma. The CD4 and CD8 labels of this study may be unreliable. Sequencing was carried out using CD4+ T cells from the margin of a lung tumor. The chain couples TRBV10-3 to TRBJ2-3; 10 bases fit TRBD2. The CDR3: CGGSGGECATDTQYF. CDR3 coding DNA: TGTGGGGGGAGCGGGGGGGAGTGTGCCACAGACACGCAGTATTTT.